The 3 T cell receptor beta chains reported below all come from one sample, sequenced in a study of blood T cell repertoires in COVID-19. Measured with immunoSEQ multiplex PCR; TCRdb has only the in-frame clones, and not every one. Of more than 200,000 clones listed, over 70% are singletons. Sequencing was done on a sample of peripheral blood. These receptors all come from a man aged 40-50 years with acute or convalescent COVID-19.

The chain uses TRBV10-3 and TRBJ1-2; 8 bases agree with TRBD1. The CDR3 covers 15 residues. Germline lookup yields CDR1 ENHRY and CDR2 SYGVKD. The V gene end was trimmed by 6 bases and the J gene end by 7 bases; junction bases not matched to a gene: 13. CDR3 sequence: CAISTRDRQPGGYTF. The CDR3 bases are TGTGCCATCAGCACCCGGGACAGGCAACCCGGTGGCTACACCTTC.

This chain uses TRBV6-5 with TRBJ2-3; D is undetermined. Germline CDR1 is MNHEY and CDR2 is SVGAGI. V lost 8 bases and J 1 base, leaving 7 bases between the germline ends. The CDR3 loop spans 12 amino acids. CDR3 in DNA: TGTGCCAGCCGGTACCGCACAGATACGCAGTATTTT. Translating it yields CASRYRTDTQYF.

The J gene is TRBJ1-1, the V gene TRBV27; D possibly corresponds to TRBD1 (6 bases). Per germline, CDR1 MNHEY and CDR2 SMNVEV (reference sequence). The CDR3 contains 18 residues. V was shortened by 5 bases and J by 2 bases, with 24 bases between the two germline ends. The CDR3 protein is CASSRQRGWVDLNTEAFF. The CDR3, as DNA: TGTGCCAGCAGTCGGCAGAGGGGGTGGGTTGACTTAAACACTGAAGCTTTCTTT.